The source of this T cell receptor beta chain is a study of cytomegalovirus exposure and HLA in healthy donors. Trimming removed 3 bases at V and 1 base at J, with 18 bases between. Germline V lookup: CDR1 LNHDA, CDR2 SQIVND (reference sequence). The CDR3 consists of 18 residues. PCR was performed using 60 Vbeta and 13 Jbeta primers. Original processing notes: Counted up in a later analysis, unique TCR beta chains came to roughly 80 million, with around 11 million shared. The repertoire was sequenced with immunoSEQ multiplex PCR; TCRdb's copy has only in-frame clones and lacks some. V, J and clone size derive from that table, while D and trimming were established from the DNA sequence. The data hold about 130,000 clones, with around 70% observed a single time.

V is TRBV19 and J is TRBJ2-2; possibly TRBD2 for D (7 bases). Input material: PBMCs. The clonotype was recovered from an older woman in good health and CMV-seropositive. The CDR3: CASSIYAGAIGNTGELFF. The CDR3 coding sequence is TGTGCCAGTAGTATCTACGCGGGGGCCATCGGGAACACCGGGGAGCTGTTTTTT.